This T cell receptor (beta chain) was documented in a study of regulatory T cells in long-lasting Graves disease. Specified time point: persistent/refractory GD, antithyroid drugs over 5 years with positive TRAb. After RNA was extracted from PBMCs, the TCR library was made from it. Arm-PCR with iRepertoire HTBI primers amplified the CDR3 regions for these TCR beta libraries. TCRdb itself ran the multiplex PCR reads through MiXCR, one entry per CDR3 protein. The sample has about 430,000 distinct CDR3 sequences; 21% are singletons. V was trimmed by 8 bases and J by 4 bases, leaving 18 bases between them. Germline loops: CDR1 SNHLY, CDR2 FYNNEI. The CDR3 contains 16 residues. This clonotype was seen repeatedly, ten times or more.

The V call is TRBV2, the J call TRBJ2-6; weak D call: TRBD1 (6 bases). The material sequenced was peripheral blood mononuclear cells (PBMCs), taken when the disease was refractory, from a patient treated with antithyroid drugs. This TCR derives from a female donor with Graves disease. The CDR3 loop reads CASHRGSSTGANVLTF. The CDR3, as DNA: TGTGCCAGCCATAGGGGGTCAAGCACCGGGGCCAACGTCCTGACTTTC. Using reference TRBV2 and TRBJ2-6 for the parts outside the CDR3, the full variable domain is EPEVTQTPSHQVTQMGQEVILRCVPISNHLYFYWYRQILGQKVEFLVSFYNNEISEKSEIFDDQFSVERPDGSNFTLKIRSTKLEDSAMYFCASHRGSSTGANVLTFGAGSRLTVL.